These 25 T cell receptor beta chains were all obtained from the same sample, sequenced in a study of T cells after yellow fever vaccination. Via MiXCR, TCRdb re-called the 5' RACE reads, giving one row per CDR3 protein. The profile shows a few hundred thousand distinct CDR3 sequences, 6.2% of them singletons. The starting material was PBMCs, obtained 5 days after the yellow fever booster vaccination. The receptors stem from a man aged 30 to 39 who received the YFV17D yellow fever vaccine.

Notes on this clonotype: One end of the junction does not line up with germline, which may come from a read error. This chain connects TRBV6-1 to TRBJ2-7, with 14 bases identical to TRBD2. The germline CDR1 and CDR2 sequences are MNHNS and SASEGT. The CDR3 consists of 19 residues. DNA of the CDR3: TGTGCCAGCAGCGTAGAAACCGGGACTAGCGGGAGCGTAGCCTACGAGCTGTACTTC. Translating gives CASSVETGTSGSVAYELYF.

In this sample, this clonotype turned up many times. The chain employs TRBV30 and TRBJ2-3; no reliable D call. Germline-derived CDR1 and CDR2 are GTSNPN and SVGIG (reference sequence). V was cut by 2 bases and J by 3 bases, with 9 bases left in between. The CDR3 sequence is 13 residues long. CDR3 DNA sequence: TGTGCCTGGAGTCCCCTGGGTACAGATACGCAGTATTTT. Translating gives CAWSPLGTDTQYF.

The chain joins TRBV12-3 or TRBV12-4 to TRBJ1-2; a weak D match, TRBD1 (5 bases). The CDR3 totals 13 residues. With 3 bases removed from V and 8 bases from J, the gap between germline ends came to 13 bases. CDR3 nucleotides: TGTGCCAGCAGTTTTGGGCAGTGGGGGGGCTACACCTTC. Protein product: CASSFGQWGGYTF.

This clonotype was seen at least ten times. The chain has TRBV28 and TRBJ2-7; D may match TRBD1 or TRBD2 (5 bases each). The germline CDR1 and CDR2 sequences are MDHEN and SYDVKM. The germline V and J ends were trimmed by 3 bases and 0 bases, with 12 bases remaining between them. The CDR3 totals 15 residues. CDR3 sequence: CASSFGGVPSYEQYF. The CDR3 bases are TGTGCCAGCAGTTTTGGGGGAGTTCCCTCCTACGAGCAGTACTTC.

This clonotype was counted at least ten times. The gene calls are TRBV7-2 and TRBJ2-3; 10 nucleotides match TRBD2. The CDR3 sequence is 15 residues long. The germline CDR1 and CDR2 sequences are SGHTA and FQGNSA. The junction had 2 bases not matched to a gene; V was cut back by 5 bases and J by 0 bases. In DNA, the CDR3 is TGTGCCAGCAGCACTAGCGGGATTAGCACAGATACGCAGTATTTT. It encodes CASSTSGISTDTQYF.

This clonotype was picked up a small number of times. The CDR3 spells CASSLTGKGVTDTQYF. The CDR3 DNA reads TGCGCCAGCAGCCTAACAGGGAAAGGAGTCACAGATACGCAGTATTTT. The chain has TRBV4-3 and TRBJ2-3; maybe TRBD1 (6 bases). Trimming left V 4 bases short and J 2 bases short, with 16 bases between. Germline V gives CDR1 LGHNA, CDR2 YSLEER. CDR3 length: 16 residues.

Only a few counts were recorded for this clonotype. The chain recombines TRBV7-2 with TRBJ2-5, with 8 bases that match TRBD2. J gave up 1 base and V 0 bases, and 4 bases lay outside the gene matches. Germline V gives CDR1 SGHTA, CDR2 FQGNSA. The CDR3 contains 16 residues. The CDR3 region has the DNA TGTGCCAGCAGCTTAGCCGTCGGGACTAGCCAAGAGACCCAGTACTTC. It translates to CASSLAVGTSQETQYF.

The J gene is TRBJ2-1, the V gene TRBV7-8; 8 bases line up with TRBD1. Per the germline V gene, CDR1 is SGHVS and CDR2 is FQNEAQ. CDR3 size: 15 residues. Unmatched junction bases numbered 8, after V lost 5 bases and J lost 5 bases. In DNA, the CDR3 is TGTGCCAGCAGCGGCCTAGGACAGGGCAACAATGAGCAGTTCTTC. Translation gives CASSGLGQGNNEQFF.

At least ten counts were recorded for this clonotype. CDR3 sequence reads: CSARGRKNEQFF. The DNA of the CDR3 is TGCAGTGCTAGAGGGAGGAAGAATGAGCAGTTCTTC. The rearrangement links TRBV20-1 to TRBJ2-1; possible D gene TRBD2, 5 bases. Deletions cut 1 base from V and 7 bases from J, with 8 bases between. The CDR3 totals 12 residues. CDR1 is DFQATT and CDR2 is SNEGSKA in the germline V gene (reference sequence).

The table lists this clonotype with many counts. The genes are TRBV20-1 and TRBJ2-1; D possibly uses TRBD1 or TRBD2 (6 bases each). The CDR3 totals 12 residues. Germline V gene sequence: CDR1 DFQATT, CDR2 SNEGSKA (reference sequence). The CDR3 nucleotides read TGCAGGCCCTCGGGGGCCCACAATGAGCAGTTCTTC. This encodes CRPSGAHNEQFF.

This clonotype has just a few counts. The CDR3 nucleotides read TGCGCCAGCGGCCAACTAAGCTCTGGGGCCAACGTCCTGACTTTC. This gives the protein CASGQLSSGANVLTF. The J gene is TRBJ2-6, the V gene TRBV5-1, with D hard to call. The ends were cut back, 7 bases at V and 0 bases at J, with 11 bases in the middle. The CDR3 contains 15 residues. Germline V gives CDR1 SGHRS, CDR2 YFSETQ.

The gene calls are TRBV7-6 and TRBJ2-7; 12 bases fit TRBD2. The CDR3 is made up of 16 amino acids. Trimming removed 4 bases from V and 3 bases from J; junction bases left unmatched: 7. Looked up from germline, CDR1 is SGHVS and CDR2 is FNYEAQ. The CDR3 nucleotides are TGTGCCAGCAGCTCCCCCCGGACTAGCGGGAACTACGAGCAGTACTTC. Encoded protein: CASSSPRTSGNYEQYF.

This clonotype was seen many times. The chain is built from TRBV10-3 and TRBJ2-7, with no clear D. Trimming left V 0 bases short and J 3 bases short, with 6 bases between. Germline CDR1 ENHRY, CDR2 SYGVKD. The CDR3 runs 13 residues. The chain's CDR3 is CAISESASYEQYF. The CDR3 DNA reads TGTGCCATCAGTGAGTCCGCAAGCTACGAGCAGTACTTC.

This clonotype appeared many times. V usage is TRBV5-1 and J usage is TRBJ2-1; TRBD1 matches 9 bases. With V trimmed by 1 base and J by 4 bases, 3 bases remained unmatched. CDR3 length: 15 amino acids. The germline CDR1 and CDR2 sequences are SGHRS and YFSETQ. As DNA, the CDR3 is TGCGCCAGCAGCTTGAATGGACAGGGGTACAATGAGCAGTTCTTC. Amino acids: CASSLNGQGYNEQFF. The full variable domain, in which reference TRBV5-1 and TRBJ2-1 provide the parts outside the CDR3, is KAGVTQTPRYLIKTRGQQVTLSCSPISGHRSVSWYQQTPGQGLQFLFEYFSETQRNKGNFPGRFSGRQFSNSRSEMNVSTLELGDSALYLCASSLNGQGYNEQFFGPGTRLTVL.

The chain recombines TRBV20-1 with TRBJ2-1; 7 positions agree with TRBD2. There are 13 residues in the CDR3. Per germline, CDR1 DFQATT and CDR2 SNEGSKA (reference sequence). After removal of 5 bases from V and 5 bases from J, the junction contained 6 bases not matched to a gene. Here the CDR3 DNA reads TGCAGTGCTGGCCCGGGAGGCCACAATGAGCAGTTCTTC. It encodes CSAGPGGHNEQFF.

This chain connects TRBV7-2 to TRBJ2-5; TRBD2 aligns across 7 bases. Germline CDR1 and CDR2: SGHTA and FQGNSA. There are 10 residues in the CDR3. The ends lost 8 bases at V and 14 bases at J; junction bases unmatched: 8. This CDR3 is CASGSGIEYF. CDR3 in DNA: TGTGCCAGCGGAAGCGGGATCGAATACTTC.

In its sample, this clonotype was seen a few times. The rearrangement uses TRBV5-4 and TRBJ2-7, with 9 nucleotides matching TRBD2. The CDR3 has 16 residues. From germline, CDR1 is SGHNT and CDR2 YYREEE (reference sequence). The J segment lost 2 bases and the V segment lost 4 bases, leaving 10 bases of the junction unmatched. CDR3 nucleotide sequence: TGTGCCAGCAGCACGGGACTAGCACTAGATACCTACGAGCAGTACTTC. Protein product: CASSTGLALDTYEQYF. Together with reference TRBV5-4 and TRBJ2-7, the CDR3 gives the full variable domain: ETGVTQSPTHLIKTRGQQVTLRCSSQSGHNTVSWYQQALGQGPQFIFQYYREEENGRGNFPPRFSGLQFPNYSSELNVNALELDDSALYLCASSTGLALDTYEQYFGPGTRLTVT.

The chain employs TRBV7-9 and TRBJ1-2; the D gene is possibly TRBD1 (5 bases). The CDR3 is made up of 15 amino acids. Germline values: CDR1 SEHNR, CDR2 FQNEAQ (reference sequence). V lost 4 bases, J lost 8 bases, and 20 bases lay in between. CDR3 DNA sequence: TGTGCCAGCAGCTACCCCGGGACGGGATATGACGGCTACACCTTC. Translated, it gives CASSYPGTGYDGYTF.

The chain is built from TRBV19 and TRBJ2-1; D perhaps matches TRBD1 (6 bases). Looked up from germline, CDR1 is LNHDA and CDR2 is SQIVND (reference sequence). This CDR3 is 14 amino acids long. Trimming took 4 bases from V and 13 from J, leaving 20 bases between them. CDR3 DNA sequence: TGTGCCAGTAGTAGCAGGACAGAGGCAATGAAACAGTTCTTC. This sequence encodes CASSSRTEAMKQFF.

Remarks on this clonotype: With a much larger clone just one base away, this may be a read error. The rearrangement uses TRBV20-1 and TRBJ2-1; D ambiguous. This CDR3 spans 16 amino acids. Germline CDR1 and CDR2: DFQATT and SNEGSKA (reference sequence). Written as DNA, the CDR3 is TGCTGTGCCGCCGGACGCGGCAGGAGCTCCTACAATGAGCAGTTCTTC. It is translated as CCAAGRGRSSYNEQFF.

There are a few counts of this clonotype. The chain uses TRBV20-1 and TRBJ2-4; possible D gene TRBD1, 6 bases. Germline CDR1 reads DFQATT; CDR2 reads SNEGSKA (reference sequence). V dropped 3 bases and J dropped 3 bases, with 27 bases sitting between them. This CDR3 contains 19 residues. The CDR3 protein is CSASRNQLKGQSGKNIQYF. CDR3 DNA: TGCAGTGCTAGCCGAAACCAATTGAAGGGACAATCTGGCAAAAACATTCAGTACTTC.

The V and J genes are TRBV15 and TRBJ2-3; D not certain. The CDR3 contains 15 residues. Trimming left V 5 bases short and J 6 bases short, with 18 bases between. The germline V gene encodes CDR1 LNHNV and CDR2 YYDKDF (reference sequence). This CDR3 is CATSSESASRDTQYF. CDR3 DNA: TGTGCCACCAGCTCAGAGAGTGCTTCCCGTGATACGCAGTATTTT.

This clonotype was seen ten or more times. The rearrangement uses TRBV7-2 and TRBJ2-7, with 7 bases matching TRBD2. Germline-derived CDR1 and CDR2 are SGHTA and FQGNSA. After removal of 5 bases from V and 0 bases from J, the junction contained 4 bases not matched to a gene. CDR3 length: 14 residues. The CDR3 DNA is TGTGCCAGCAGCAGGACTAGGAGCTCCTACGAGCAGTACTTC. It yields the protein CASSRTRSSYEQYF.

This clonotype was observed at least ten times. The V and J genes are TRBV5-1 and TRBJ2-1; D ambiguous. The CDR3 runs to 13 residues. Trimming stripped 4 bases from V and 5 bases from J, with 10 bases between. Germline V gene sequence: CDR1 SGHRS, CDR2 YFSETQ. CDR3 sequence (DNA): TGCGCCAGCAGCGCCCTTCTTGACAATGAGCAGTTCTTC. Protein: CASSALLDNEQFF.

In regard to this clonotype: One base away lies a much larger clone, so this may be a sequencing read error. CDR3 sequence: CACSFVGVRQGNSNQPQHF. In DNA, the CDR3 is TGTGCCTGCAGTTTCGTGGGAGTCAGACAGGGGAATAGCAATCAGCCCCAGCATTTT. The chain carries TRBV12-3 or TRBV12-4 and TRBJ1-5; TRBD1 matches 8 bases. CDR3 size: 19 residues.